This T cell receptor beta chain was identified during a study of T cells after yellow fever vaccination. The study's findings and limits: Bulk-population clonotypes that are abundant could appear as contaminants in FACS-sorted repertoires. A faster peak, day 5 versus 15, was reached by the weaker secondary response.

For TCR, cDNA came from 5'RACE template switching, which added a universal primer site and UMIs. TCRdb recomputed calls from the 5' RACE reads with MiXCR, one row per CDR3 protein. Here the sample spans more than 90,000 distinct CDR3 sequences, more than 7.5% being singletons. Germline lookup yields CDR1 SGHDN and CDR2 FVKESK. The CDR3 spans 15 residues. The V segment lost 3 bases and the J segment 7 bases; nucleotides outside the gene matches: 5. This clonotype turned up a few times. Its specificity is unknown. Specimen: CD8+ T cells sorted from PBMCs, collected 45 days after the yellow fever booster vaccination. This chain links TRBV14 with TRBJ2-1; 11 nucleotides agree with TRBD2. The receptor was derived from a man aged 25-45 years who received the YFV17D yellow fever vaccine. The CDR3 DNA follows: TGTGCCAGCAGCCAGCTAGCGGGAGGAGAGAATGAGCAGTTCTTC. Translated: CASSQLAGGENEQFF. Drawing the rest from reference TRBV14 and TRBJ2-1, the complete variable domain is EAGVTQFPSHSVIEKGQTVTLRCDPISGHDNLYWYRRVMGKEIKFLLHFVKESKQDESGMPNNRFLAERTGGTYSTLKVQPAELEDSGVYFCASSQLAGGENEQFFGPGTRLTVL.